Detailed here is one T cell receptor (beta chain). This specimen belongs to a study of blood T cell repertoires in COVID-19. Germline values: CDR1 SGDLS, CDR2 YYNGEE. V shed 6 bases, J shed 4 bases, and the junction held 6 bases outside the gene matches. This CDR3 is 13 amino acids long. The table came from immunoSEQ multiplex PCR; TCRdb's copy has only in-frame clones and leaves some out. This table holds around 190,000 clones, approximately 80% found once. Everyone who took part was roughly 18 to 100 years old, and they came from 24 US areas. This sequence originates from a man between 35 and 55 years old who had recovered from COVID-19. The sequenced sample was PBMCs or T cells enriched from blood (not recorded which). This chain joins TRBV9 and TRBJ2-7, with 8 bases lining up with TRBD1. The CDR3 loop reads CASTDTGGYEQYF. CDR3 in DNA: TGTGCCAGCACCGATACAGGGGGATACGAGCAGTACTTC.